The entry below describes one T cell receptor (beta chain). This specimen comes from a study of blood T cell repertoires in COVID-19. J was trimmed by 6 bases and V by 0 bases; bases with no gene match: 7. This CDR3 contains 15 residues. Germline-derived CDR1 and CDR2 are MNHEY and SVGAGI. Libraries were prepared by immunoSEQ multiplex PCR; TCRdb keeps only in-frame clonotypes and omits some of them. The sample lists about 150,000 clones, less than 90% occurring once. The material sequenced was peripheral blood. The rearrangement links TRBV6-5 to TRBJ1-2; 7 bases map to TRBD1. The TCR sequence derives from a human donor in a cohort sampled during active COVID-19. CDR3 nucleotides: TGTGCCAGCAGTTACTCCATCGGACAGGTCAATGGCTACACCTTC. Translating gives CASSYSIGQVNGYTF.